The source of this T cell receptor beta chain is a study of Ad26.COV2.S vaccination and SARS-CoV-2 variants. Germline lookup yields CDR1 LGHNA and CDR2 YSLEER. The V gene lost 0 bases and the J gene lost 1 base, with 3 bases spanning the gap. The CDR3 runs 14 residues. This clone has more than one count but fewer than ten. No antigen is known for it. Clones were sequenced by immunoSEQ multiplex PCR, and TCRdb holds only the in-frame ones, with some missing. The sample has approximately 360,000 clones, 83% seen once. Study outcomes and limitations: Participants given vaccine showed non-spike TCR breadth similar to that of placebo recipients.

Specified treatment: approximately 18 received Ad26.COV2.S at low or high dose, single or two shots; about 5 received placebo; per-sample allocation not given. It was on day 63 after the first vaccine or placebo injection that samples were taken. Adults aged 18-55 years in Boston included the donor. This sequence joins TRBV4-3 and TRBJ2-2, with unresolved D. This clonotype was obtained from a person aged 18-65 years who received the Ad26.COV2.S COVID-19 vaccine or a placebo. Here the sequenced sample was peripheral blood, taken in a trial of Ad26.COV2.S vaccine versus placebo. CDR3 in amino acids: CASSQDRNTGELFF. The CDR3, as DNA: TGCGCCAGCAGCCAAGACAGGAACACCGGGGAGCTGTTTTTT.